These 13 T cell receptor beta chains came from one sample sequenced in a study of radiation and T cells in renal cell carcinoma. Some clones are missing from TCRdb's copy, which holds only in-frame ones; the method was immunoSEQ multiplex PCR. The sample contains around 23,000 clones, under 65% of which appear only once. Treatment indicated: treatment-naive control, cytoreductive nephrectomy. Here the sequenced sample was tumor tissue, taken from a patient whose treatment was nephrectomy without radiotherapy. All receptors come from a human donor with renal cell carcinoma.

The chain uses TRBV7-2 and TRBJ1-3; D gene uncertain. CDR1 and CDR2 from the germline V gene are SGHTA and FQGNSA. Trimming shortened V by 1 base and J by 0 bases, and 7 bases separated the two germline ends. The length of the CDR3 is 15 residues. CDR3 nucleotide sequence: TGTGCCAGCAGCTTAGAAGGCCCCTCTGGAAACACCATATATTTT. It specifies CASSLEGPSGNTIYF.

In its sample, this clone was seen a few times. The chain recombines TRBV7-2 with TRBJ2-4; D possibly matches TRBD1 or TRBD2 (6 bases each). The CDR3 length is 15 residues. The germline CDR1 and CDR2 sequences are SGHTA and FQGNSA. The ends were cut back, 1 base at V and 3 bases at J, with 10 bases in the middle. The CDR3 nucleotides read TGTGCCAGCAGCTTAGAGGGGGGTGTCAAAAACATTCAGTACTTC. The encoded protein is CASSLEGGVKNIQYF.

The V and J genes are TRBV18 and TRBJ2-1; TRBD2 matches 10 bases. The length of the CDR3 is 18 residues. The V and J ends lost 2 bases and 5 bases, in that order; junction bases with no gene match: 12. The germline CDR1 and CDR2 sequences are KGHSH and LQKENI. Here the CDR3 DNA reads TGTGCCAGCTCACCAAACCCGTCTAGCGGGGGCCTAAACAATGAGCAGTTCTTC. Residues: CASSPNPSSGGLNNEQFF.

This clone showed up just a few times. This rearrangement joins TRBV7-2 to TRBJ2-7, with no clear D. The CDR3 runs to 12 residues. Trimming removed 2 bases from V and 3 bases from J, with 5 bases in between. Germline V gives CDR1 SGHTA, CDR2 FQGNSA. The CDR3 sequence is CASSLWNYEQYF. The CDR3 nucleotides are TGTGCCAGCAGCTTATGGAACTACGAGCAGTACTTC.

For the CDR3, the DNA is TGCGCCAGCAGCCAAAAGACAGATTCTAATTCACCCCTCCACTTT. Encoded protein: CASSQKTDSNSPLHF. The J gene is TRBJ1-6, the V gene TRBV4-3, with a tentative D call TRBD1 (5 bases). Germline V CDR1 and CDR2: LGHNA, YSLEER. The CDR3 extends over 15 amino acids. Trimming took 2 bases from V and 6 from J, leaving 11 bases between them.

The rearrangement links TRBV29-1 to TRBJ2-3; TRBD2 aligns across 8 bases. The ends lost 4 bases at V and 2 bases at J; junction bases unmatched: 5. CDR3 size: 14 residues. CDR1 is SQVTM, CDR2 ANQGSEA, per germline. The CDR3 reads CSVAGRGDTDTQYF. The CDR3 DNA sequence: TGCAGCGTTGCCGGGCGGGGGGACACAGATACGCAGTATTTT.

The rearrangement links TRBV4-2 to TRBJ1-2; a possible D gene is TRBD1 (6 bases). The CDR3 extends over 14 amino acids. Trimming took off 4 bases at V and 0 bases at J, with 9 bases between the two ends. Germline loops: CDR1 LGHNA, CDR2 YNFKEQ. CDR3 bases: TGTGCCAGCAGCCGAGGACAGTCTAACTATGGCTACACCTTC. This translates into CASSRGQSNYGYTF.

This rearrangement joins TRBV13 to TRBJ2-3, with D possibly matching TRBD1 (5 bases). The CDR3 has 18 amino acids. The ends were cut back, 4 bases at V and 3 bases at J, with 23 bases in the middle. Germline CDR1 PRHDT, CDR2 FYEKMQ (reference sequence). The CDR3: CASSSAGSTHMWTDTQYF. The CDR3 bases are TGTGCCAGCAGCTCCGCAGGGTCGACACACATGTGGACAGATACGCAGTATTTT.

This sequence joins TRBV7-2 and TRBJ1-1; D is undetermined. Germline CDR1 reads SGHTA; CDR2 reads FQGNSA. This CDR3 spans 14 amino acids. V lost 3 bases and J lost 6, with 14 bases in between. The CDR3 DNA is TGTGCCAGCAGCTTTTCGGACCAAAAGGCTGAAGCTTTCTTT. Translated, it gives CASSFSDQKAEAFF.

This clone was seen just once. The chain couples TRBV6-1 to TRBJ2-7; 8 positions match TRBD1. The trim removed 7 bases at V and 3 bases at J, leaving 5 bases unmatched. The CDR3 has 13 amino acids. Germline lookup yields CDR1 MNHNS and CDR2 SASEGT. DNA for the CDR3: TGTGCCAGCACGACAGGGGCTTACTACGAGCAGTACTTC. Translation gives CASTTGAYYEQYF.

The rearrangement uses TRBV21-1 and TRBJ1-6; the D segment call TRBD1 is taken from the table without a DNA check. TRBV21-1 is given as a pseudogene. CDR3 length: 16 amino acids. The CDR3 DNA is TGTGCCAGCAGCAAAGACGGGACAGGGAGTAATTCACCCCTCCACTTT. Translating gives CASSKDGTGSNSPLHF.

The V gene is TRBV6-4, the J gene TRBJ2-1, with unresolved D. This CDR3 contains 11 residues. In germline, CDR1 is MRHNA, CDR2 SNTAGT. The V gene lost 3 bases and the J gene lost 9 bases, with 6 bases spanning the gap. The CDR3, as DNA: TGTGCCAGCAGTGAGGGAACTGAGCAGTTCTTC. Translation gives CASSEGTEQFF.

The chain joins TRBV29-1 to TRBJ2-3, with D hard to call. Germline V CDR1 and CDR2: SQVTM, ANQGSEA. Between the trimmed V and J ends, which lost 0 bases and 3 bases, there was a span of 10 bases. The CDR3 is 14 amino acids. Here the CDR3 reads CSVEEGFSTDTQYF. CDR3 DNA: TGCAGCGTTGAAGAAGGGTTCAGTACAGATACGCAGTATTTT.